A selection of T cell receptor beta chains follows, all from one sample in a study of cytomegalovirus exposure and HLA in healthy donors. The table came from immunoSEQ multiplex PCR; TCRdb's copy has only in-frame clones and leaves some out. The table records hundreds of thousands of clones, under 80% of them present only once. The sample consisted of PBMCs. These receptor sequences come from a female donor in good health and CMV-seronegative. Each CDR3 is given with its conserved first and last residue. A D gene is named only where the DNA matches it firmly. Some rows mark clone size as missing; the rest say once, few, many or name a class of expanded clone.

J gene	D gene	clone size	V gene	CDR3 DNA	CDR3 protein
TRBJ1-1	NA	few	TRBV5-1	TGCGCCAGCAGCTTGGCAGAGAACACTGAAGCTTTCTTT	CASSLAENTEAFF
TRBJ2-5	TRBD2	NA	TRBV7-2	TGTGCCAGCAGCCCTTCTAGCGGGAGTGGGGAGACCCAGTACTTC	CASSPSSGSGETQYF
TRBJ2-1	TRBD2	NA	TRBV5-6	TGTGCCAGCAGCTCCGGGGGGGGGTCCTACAATGAGCAGTTCTTC	CASSSGGGSYNEQFF
TRBJ2-1	NA	NA	TRBV5-1	TGCGCCAGCAGCTTGGTCCCAGGGGCCTACAATGAGCAGTTCTTC	CASSLVPGAYNEQFF
TRBJ1-2	TRBD1	NA	TRBV28	TGTGCCAGCAGCTCCGGGACAGGGATCTATGGCTACACCTTC	CASSSGTGIYGYTF
TRBJ2-7	NA	few	TRBV28	TGTGCCAGCAGTTTAGGTACGGTTCGCTACGAGCAGTACTTC	CASSLGTVRYEQYF
TRBJ2-7	NA	NA	TRBV10-1	TGCGCCGTTCAACCGTCGGACAGCTACGAGCAGTACTTC	CAVQPSDSYEQYF
TRBJ1-2	NA	NA	TRBV27	TGTGCCAGCAGCTCTACCCTTTCCTACTATGGCTACACCTTC	CASSSTLSYYGYTF
TRBJ2-5	TRBD2	NA	TRBV18	TGTGCCAGCTCACCCGGGACTAGCGGGGAAGAGACCCAGTACTTC	CASSPGTSGEETQYF
TRBJ2-7	NA	NA	TRBV2	TGTGCCAGCATACAGGGGCCGTGGAGGGGCGAGCAGTACTTC	CASIQGPWRGEQYF
TRBJ2-3	TRBD1	NA	TRBV7-9	TGTGCCAGCAGCCCAAAGGGACAGGGGGCAGTTGCAGATACGCAGTATTTT	CASSPKGQGAVADTQYF
TRBJ2-7	NA	NA	TRBV21-1	TGTGCCAGCACCTCCCCCCCAGCAGGCTCCGCGTACGAGCAGTACTTC	CASTSPPAGSAYEQYF
TRBJ2-1	TRBD1	NA	TRBV7-9	TGTGCCAGCAGCCTAGACAGGGGGCGCGATAGAGATGAGCAGTTCTTC	CASSLDRGRDRDEQFF
TRBJ2-5	NA	NA	TRBV15	TGTGCCACCAGCAGACCTCAGGGGTTCGAGACCCAGTACTTC	CATSRPQGFETQYF
TRBJ2-3	TRBD2	few	TRBV15	TGTGCCACCAGCAGGACACTAGCGACAGATACGCAGTATTTT	CATSRTLATDTQYF
TRBJ2-5	TRBD2	NA	TRBV27	TGTGCCAGCAGTCCCACCACTAGCGGGGCGCAAGAGACCCAGTACTTC	CASSPTTSGAQETQYF
TRBJ2-7	NA	NA	TRBV2	TGTGCCAGCAGTGAAGATTGGTCCGAACGGTCCTACGAGCAGTACTTC	CASSEDWSERSYEQYF
TRBJ1-1	NA	NA	TRBV27	TGTGCCAGCAGTTCAAACACTGAAGCTTTCTTT	CASSSNTEAFF
TRBJ2-3	TRBD2	NA	TRBV5-1	TGCGCCAGCAGCCTCCAGGGTAGCGGGAGGGCGAATACGCAGTATTTT	CASSLQGSGRANTQYF
TRBJ1-1	NA	NA	TRBV30	TGTGCCTGGAGAGGGGACACCCTGAACACTGAAGCTTTCTTT	CAWRGDTLNTEAFF
TRBJ2-2	NA	NA	TRBV4-1	TGCGCCAGCAGCCACCTCGACATGGGGCTGGCCGGGGAGCTGTTTTTT	CASSHLDMGLAGELFF
TRBJ1-6	NA	NA	TRBV6-5	TGTGCCAGCAGTTACTCGAGGGATTCACCCCTCCACTTT	CASSYSRDSPLHF
TRBJ1-1	NA	NA	TRBV7-2	TGTGCCAGCAGCTTAGGTTCGGGGAACACTGAAGCTTTCTTT	CASSLGSGNTEAFF
TRBJ2-5	TRBD2	NA	TRBV28	TGTGCCAGCAGTCCCCTAGCGGTCCAAGAGACCCAGTACTTC	CASSPLAVQETQYF
TRBJ1-1	NA	NA	TRBV5-1	TGCGCCAGCAGCTTGAGGGGGGGAAACACTGAAGCTTTCTTT	CASSLRGGNTEAFF
TRBJ1-2	NA	NA	TRBV20-1	TGCAGTGCTACCGGGACTTATGGCTACACCTTC	CSATGTYGYTF
TRBJ2-1	TRBD2	NA	TRBV9	TGTGCCAGCAGCCCCGGTGGGGGGAGGGCCTCGGGTGAGCAGTTCTTC	CASSPGGGRASGEQFF
TRBJ2-7	NA	few	TRBV18	TGTGCCAGCTCACCAGATGGGCTAGCGAGCTACGAGCAGTACTTC	CASSPDGLASYEQYF
TRBJ1-1	TRBD1	NA	TRBV27	TGTGCCAGCAGCGCCCGGGACAGGGCTGCAGCTTTCTTT	CASSARDRAAAFF
TRBJ1-1	NA	NA	TRBV2	TGTGCCAGCAGTATCGTACCAGGGAACACTGAAGCTTTCTTT	CASSIVPGNTEAFF
TRBJ2-3	NA	NA	TRBV4-1	TGCGCCAGCAGCCAGGACTCCCTGGAGGGCACAGATACGCAGTATTTT	CASSQDSLEGTDTQYF
TRBJ1-1	TRBD1	NA	TRBV28	TGTGCCAGCAGTTTGCGACAGGGGAACACTGAAGCTTTCTTT	CASSLRQGNTEAFF
TRBJ1-5	TRBD1	NA	TRBV29-1	TGCAGCACGACCGGGACAGGGGACAATCAGCCCCAGCATTTT	CSTTGTGDNQPQHF
TRBJ2-7	NA	NA	TRBV27	TGTGCCAGCAGCCCACAGTACTTCTACGAGCAGTACTTC	CASSPQYFYEQYF
TRBJ2-7	TRBD2	NA	TRBV5-1	TGCGCCAGCAGCTTGGAGGGTCTAGCGGGGCTCTACGAGCAGTACTTC	CASSLEGLAGLYEQYF
TRBJ2-3	NA	NA	TRBV5-6	TGTGCCAGCAGCTTGTATCCGACAGATACGCAGTATTTT	CASSLYPTDTQYF
TRBJ1-5	TRBD1	few	TRBV7-9	TGTGCCAGCAGCCTCGGGACAGGGGACAATCAGCCCCAGCATTTT	CASSLGTGDNQPQHF
TRBJ2-3	NA	NA	TRBV28	TGTGCCAGCAGCTCCACTAGACCCGTGTATTTT	CASSSTRPVYF
TRBJ2-1	TRBD2	NA	TRBV4-2	TGTGCCAGCAGCCTAGGGACTAGCGGGAGGGTGGGGGATGAGCAGTTCTTC	CASSLGTSGRVGDEQFF
TRBJ2-5	TRBD2	few	TRBV11-2	TGTGCCAGCAGCTTCCGGGGGGTAGAGACCCAGTACTTC	CASSFRGVETQYF
TRBJ1-2	NA	NA	TRBV6-5	TGTGCCAGCAGTTATAGTATATCAGGTGGTGGCTACACCTTC	CASSYSISGGGYTF
TRBJ2-1	NA	NA	TRBV5-4	TGTGCCAGCAGCACAGGACCGCGGCGGAATGAGCAGTTCTTC	CASSTGPRRNEQFF
TRBJ2-7	NA	few	TRBV27	TGTGCCAGCAGTTCAATACTATTTGGCGATGGCTACGAGCAGTACTTC	CASSSILFGDGYEQYF
TRBJ2-1	TRBD2	NA	TRBV2	TGTGCCAGCAGAAAAGGGACTAGCGGGACCTACAATGAGCAGTTCTTC	CASRKGTSGTYNEQFF
TRBJ1-2	NA	NA	TRBV28	TGTGCCAGTAGAAAGGGGGGAGGGAACTATGGCTACACCTTC	CASRKGGGNYGYTF
TRBJ2-7	TRBD1	NA	TRBV23-1	TGCGCCAGCAGTCAATCCATAGGGGGCAGGTCCTACGAGCAGTACTTC	CASSQSIGGRSYEQYF
TRBJ1-4	NA	NA	TRBV27	TGTGCCAGCAGTTTCTCTGGGCCCCCTTTTAATGAAAAACTGTTTTTT	CASSFSGPPFNEKLFF
TRBJ2-2	NA	few	TRBV7-3	TGTGCCAGCAGCTTAATTGGAGGGGACACCGGGGAGCTGTTTTTT	CASSLIGGDTGELFF
TRBJ1-1	TRBD1	NA	TRBV7-2	TGTGCCAGCAGCGTTCCGGGACAGGGGGGTGAAGCTTTCTTT	CASSVPGQGGEAFF
TRBJ2-2	TRBD2	NA	TRBV25-1	TGTGCCAGCTCGAAGGCGGGAGTGAACACCGGGGAGCTGTTTTTT	CASSKAGVNTGELFF
TRBJ2-1	NA	NA	TRBV5-4	TGTGCCAGCAGCGCGGACAGCTCGCCGATTCAGTTCTTC	CASSADSSPIQFF
TRBJ2-1	NA	NA	TRBV7-2	TGTGCCAGCAGCTTAGGGACGGGCTTAGGGGGGAGGGATGAGCAGTTCTTC	CASSLGTGLGGRDEQFF
TRBJ1-2	NA	NA	TRBV28	TGTGCCAGCAGCCTCGGGGGGGTGTGGAACTATGGCTACACCTTC	CASSLGGVWNYGYTF
TRBJ2-2	NA	NA	TRBV9	TGTGCCAGCAGCGTAGCTAATGCCGGGGAGCTGTTTTTT	CASSVANAGELFF
TRBJ1-2	TRBD1	NA	TRBV19	TGTGCCAGTAGTGCCTCAGGGGGCGGCTATGGCTACACCTTC	CASSASGGGYGYTF
TRBJ2-7	NA	once	TRBV7-2	TGTGCCAGCAGCCCCGGACAGCCCTCCTACGAGCAGTACTTC	CASSPGQPSYEQYF
TRBJ2-5	NA	NA	TRBV5-1	TGCGCCAGCAGCTCAGGTGGTTCCCAGTACTTC	CASSSGGSQYF
TRBJ2-3	NA	NA	TRBV27	TGTGCCAGCATCGGACTGGAGGGAAGGGGTACGCAGTATTTT	CASIGLEGRGTQYF